The sequence of this TCR beta chain was determined in a study of T cells in Graves' hyperthyroidism and ophthalmopathy. Study-wide points: Ophthalmopathy was identified by the model a median around 6.3 months ahead of onset.

About this clonotype: Its target is unknown.

Regions amplified from RNA transcripts were the TCR beta CDR3 regions. Using the HTBI primer set, a first-round RT-PCR was run on the TCR CDR3. TCRdb passed the multiplex PCR reads through MiXCR, listing each CDR3 protein once. The sample has under 750,000 distinct CDR3 sequences; roughly a sixth are singletons. These patients, aged 18 to 65, had recently diagnosed hyperthyroidism lasting under 2 months. The CDR3 covers 13 residues. Germline V CDR1 and CDR2: WSHSY, SAAADI. V was shortened by 6 bases and J by 5 bases, with 13 bases between the two germline ends. The sample taken for sequencing was blood. This TCR was sampled from a woman between 45 and 60 years old with Graves' hyperthyroidism that later progressed to Graves' ophthalmopathy. This sequence joins TRBV10-2 and TRBJ1-1, with D possibly being TRBD1 (6 bases). The CDR3 region is CASRTQGDTEAFF. The CDR3 nucleotides are TGCGCCAGCAGGACACAGGGCGATACTGAAGCTTTCTTT.